This passage covers 29 T cell receptor beta chains from one sample sequenced in a study of response to subunit inactivated influenza vaccine. TCRdb re-called the RT-PCR reads through MiXCR, storing one row per CDR3 protein. The sample includes 560,000 or so distinct CDR3 sequences, 7.6% of them seen just once. Sequenced material: PBMCs from blood, taken roughly 24 months after vaccination. Every receptor here comes from a man aged 45-69 years who received an inactivated influenza vaccine.

This clonotype turned up a few times. The DNA of the CDR3 is TGTGCCATCAGTGGGGGGGAGGGGCCCGGGCAGCCCCAGCATTTT. Translation: CAISGGEGPGQPQHF. The V and J genes are TRBV10-3 and TRBJ1-5, with TRBD1 as a possible D gene (5 bases). CDR3 length: 15 residues. Trimming removed 4 bases at V and 7 bases at J, with 17 bases between. Germline CDR1 is ENHRY and CDR2 is SYGVKD.

This clonotype was seen repeatedly, ten times or more. This sequence joins TRBV28 and TRBJ2-3; 7 nucleotides line up with TRBD1. The trim removed 6 bases at V and 8 bases at J, leaving 2 bases unmatched. The CDR3 is 11 residues long. Per the germline V gene, CDR1 is MDHEN and CDR2 is SYDVKM. The CDR3 DNA is TGTGCCAGCAGGGGACAGACTACGCAGTATTTT. The encoded protein is CASRGQTTQYF.

This clonotype was counted many times. The chain employs TRBV20-1 and TRBJ2-7; TRBD2 agrees at 7 bases. The germline CDR1 and CDR2 sequences are DFQATT and SNEGSKA (reference sequence). Trimming at V came to 6 bases and at J to 2 bases, leaving 7 bases not matched to a gene. The CDR3 covers 13 residues. CDR3 DNA sequence: TGCAGTGCAAGGTCTAGCGGACCCTACGAGCAGTACTTC. Translation gives CSARSSGPYEQYF.

This clonotype was seen a handful of times. This CDR3 reads CASSVGATSANTGELFF. Here the CDR3 DNA reads TGTGCCAGCAGCGTAGGGGCGACTAGCGCGAACACCGGGGAGCTGTTTTTT. The chain combines TRBV9 with TRBJ2-2; 8 bases are shared with TRBD2. CDR1 and CDR2 (germline): SGDLS, YYNGEE. With 0 bases clipped from V and 0 bases from J, the junction kept 4 bases outside the gene matches. The CDR3 has 17 amino acids. The full variable domain, rest sourced from reference TRBV9 and TRBJ2-2, is DSGVTQTPKHLITATGQRVTLRCSPRSGDLSVYWYQQSLDQGLQFLIQYYNGEERAKGNILERFSAQQFPDLHSELNLSSLELGDSALYFCASSVGATSANTGELFFGEGSRLTVL.

This clonotype was picked up many times. CDR3 residues: CASRLQGTYEQYF. CDR3 DNA: TGTGCCAGCAGATTACAGGGAACCTACGAGCAGTACTTC. The chain employs TRBV12-3 or TRBV12-4 and TRBJ2-7, with D possibly TRBD1 on 6 matching bases. This CDR3 is built from 13 residues. V was cut by 6 bases and J by 2 bases, with 11 bases left in between.

This clonotype has a count of ten or more. The gene calls are TRBV29-1 and TRBJ1-6, with D uncertain. The CDR3 sequence is 17 residues long. The V end lost 8 bases, the J end lost 0 bases, and 20 bases lay between the germline ends. Germline V lookup: CDR1 SQVTM, CDR2 ANQGSEA. The DNA for the CDR3 is TGCAGCCTCGGGAGGTGGAAAGGGCGCTCCTATAATTCACCCCTCCACTTT. Translating gives CSLGRWKGRSYNSPLHF.

This clonotype was seen many times. The chain links TRBV29-1 to TRBJ2-3; 9 bases fit TRBD1. Germline lookup yields CDR1 SQVTM and CDR2 ANQGSEA. This CDR3 has 15 residues. With 3 bases clipped from V and 2 bases from J, the junction kept 6 bases outside the gene matches. CDR3 DNA sequence: TGCAGCGTTGATGGGACAGGGTATCCCACAGATACGCAGTATTTT. Protein product: CSVDGTGYPTDTQYF.

The chain employs TRBV5-4 and TRBJ1-2, with 7 bases that match TRBD1. The ends lost 6 bases at V and 5 bases at J; junction bases unmatched: 10. Looked up from germline, CDR1 is SGHNT and CDR2 is YYREEE (reference sequence). The CDR3 is 14 residues long. This chain's CDR3 is CASTRQGVLYGYTF. For the CDR3, the DNA is TGTGCCAGCACCCGCCAGGGGGTACTTTATGGCTACACCTTC.

V and J are TRBV10-3 and TRBJ2-1; 11 bases are shared with TRBD2. The CDR3 extends over 16 amino acids. Germline V gives CDR1 ENHRY, CDR2 SYGVKD. J was trimmed by 7 bases and V by 8 bases; bases with no gene match: 13. For the CDR3, the DNA is TGTGCCATCGGTGCTAGCGGGGGGTCCGCGGGGAATGAGCAGTTCTTC. Its protein product is CAIGASGGSAGNEQFF.

At least ten counts were recorded for this clonotype. V usage is TRBV10-3 and J usage is TRBJ2-2; TRBD1 might be the D (6 bases). V was cut by 10 bases and J by 0 bases, with 15 bases left in between. CDR3 length equals 15 residues. CDR1 and CDR2 (germline): ENHRY, SYGVKD. The CDR3 bases are TGTGCCACCCAAGGACAGTCCCCGAACACCGGGGAGCTGTTTTTT. It translates to CATQGQSPNTGELFF.

This rearrangement joins TRBV25-1 to TRBJ2-7; the D gene could be TRBD1 or TRBD2 (5 bases each). CDR3 length: 11 amino acids. CDR1 and CDR2 (germline): MGHDK, SYGVNS. V lost 4 bases and J 6 bases, leaving 7 bases between the germline ends. For the CDR3, the DNA is TGTGCCAGCAGTGGGGGGAGCGAGCAGTACTTC. Protein sequence: CASSGGSEQYF.

This clonotype turned up a few times. This sequence joins TRBV5-5 and TRBJ1-3, with TRBD1 as a possible D gene (6 bases). Trimming stripped 0 bases from V and 3 bases from J, with 13 bases between. The CDR3 length is 16 residues. Germline lookup yields CDR1 SGHKS and CDR2 YYEKEE (reference sequence). Written as DNA, the CDR3 is TGTGCCAGCAGCTTGGAACCTCCAGGGGATGGAAACACCATATATTTT. Translated, it gives CASSLEPPGDGNTIYF.

CDR3 protein: CATSAAGRNTGELFF. CDR3 in DNA: TGTGCCACCAGTGCGGCAGGGAGGAACACCGGGGAGCTGTTTTTT. The chain is built from TRBV24-1 and TRBJ2-2; either TRBD1 or TRBD2 may supply D (5 bases each). V gave up 5 bases and J gave up 1 base, with 10 bases separating them. The CDR3 has 15 amino acids. Looked up from germline, CDR1 is KGHDR and CDR2 is SFDVKD.

Many counts were recorded for this clonotype. The rearrangement joins TRBV29-1 to TRBJ2-1, with D unclear. V shed 2 bases and J shed 10 bases, with 12 bases lying between them. This CDR3 contains 12 residues. The V gene's germline CDR1 is SQVTM and CDR2 ANQGSEA. CDR3 DNA sequence: TGCAGCGTTGAACCCTCGGCCCAGGAGCAGTTCTTC. It encodes CSVEPSAQEQFF.

This clonotype was recorded only once. This chain connects TRBV10-1 to TRBJ2-3; D is possibly TRBD1 (5 bases). The length of the CDR3 is 14 residues. The ends were cut back, 6 bases at V and 2 bases at J, with 12 bases in the middle. CDR1 is WNHNN, CDR2 SYGVQD, per germline (reference sequence). CDR3 sequence (DNA): TGCGCCAGCAGCGACGAGACAGCCACAGATACGCAGTATTTT. Amino acids: CASSDETATDTQYF.

This clonotype was counted ten times or more. The J gene is TRBJ2-5, the V gene TRBV5-1; weak D call: TRBD1 (6 bases). From germline, CDR1 is SGHRS and CDR2 YFSETQ. CDR3 length equals 13 residues. V was clipped by 4 bases and J by 5 bases, with 12 bases between them. Here the CDR3 reads CASSRDIGETQYF. CDR3 DNA sequence: TGCGCCAGCAGCCGGGACATTGGGGAGACCCAGTACTTC.

A few counts support this clonotype. The V call is TRBV5-6, the J call TRBJ2-4, with TRBD2 matching over 12 bases. The CDR3 has 19 amino acids. Germline values: CDR1 SGHDT, CDR2 YYEEEE. V was pared by 3 bases and J by 7 bases, with 17 bases of the junction left unmatched. Written as DNA, the CDR3 is TGTGCCAGCAGCTCCCCATGGTCGGCTAGCGGGAGGGTCTGGAACATTCAGTACTTC. Its protein is CASSSPWSASGRVWNIQYF.

This clonotype has only a few counts. V and J are TRBV9 and TRBJ2-1; 15 bases are a match to TRBD2. CDR3 length: 14 residues. CDR1 is SGDLS and CDR2 is YYNGEE in the germline V gene. Trimming removed 3 bases from V and 15 bases from J; junction bases left unmatched: 7. The CDR3 bases are TGTGCCAGCAGCGAGGGGACTAGCGGGAGGACGTCGTTCTTC. Protein sequence: CASSEGTSGRTSFF.

As regards this clonotype: This clone may be a read error of a much larger clone one base away. This rearrangement joins TRBV5-6 to TRBJ2-1, with D uncertain. Germline CDR1 and CDR2: SGHDT and YYEEEE. V shed 7 bases and J shed 3 bases, with 14 bases lying between them. The CDR3 is 14 residues long. The CDR3 DNA reads as TGTGCCAGCGGCCCCCCCCTTTACTACAATGAGCAGTTCTTC. It translates to CASGPPLYYNEQFF.

This chain connects TRBV6-2 or TRBV6-3 to TRBJ2-7; 8 bases align to TRBD2. V gave up 0 bases and J gave up 3 bases; unmatched junction bases: 10. This CDR3 is built from 17 residues. Germline CDR1 is MNHEY and CDR2 is SVGEGT. CDR3 in amino acids: CASSYSLAGGTGYEQYF. The DNA of the CDR3 is TGTGCCAGCAGTTACTCTCTAGCGGGTGGAACTGGCTACGAGCAGTACTTC.

This chain links TRBV5-1 with TRBJ1-4, with a tentative D call TRBD1 (6 bases). Between the trimmed V and J ends, which lost 5 bases and 8 bases, there was a span of 13 bases. The CDR3 runs to 13 residues. Looked up from germline, CDR1 is SGHRS and CDR2 is YFSETQ. The DNA of the CDR3 is TGCGCCAGCAGATTGACAGGCGACGAAAAACTGTTTTTT. The encoded protein is CASRLTGDEKLFF.

The sample holds a few counts of this clonotype. The V and J genes are TRBV4-2 and TRBJ2-2; D is uncertain. The CDR3 runs 16 residues. Germline loops: CDR1 LGHNA, CDR2 YNFKEQ. Trimming removed 4 bases at V and 3 bases at J, with 15 bases between. CDR3 amino acids: CASSLDFDSYTGELFF. For the CDR3, the DNA is TGTGCCAGCAGCCTAGATTTTGATTCCTACACCGGGGAGCTGTTTTTT.

This chain connects TRBV10-3 to TRBJ1-1; no reliable D call. Germline V lookup: CDR1 ENHRY, CDR2 SYGVKD. Trimming stripped 3 bases from V and 3 bases from J, with 11 bases between. The CDR3 is made up of 14 amino acids. The CDR3 spells CAISDPWEDTEAFF. CDR3 sequence (DNA): TGTGCCATCAGTGACCCCTGGGAGGACACTGAAGCTTTCTTT.

This clonotype was seen only a few times. This chain connects TRBV27 to TRBJ2-1; 13 bases line up with TRBD2. V was pared by 8 bases and J by 10 bases, with 5 bases of the junction left unmatched. The CDR3 covers 13 residues. The germline V gene has CDR1 MNHEY and CDR2 SMNVEV (reference sequence). The CDR3 region has the DNA TGTGCCAGCGGACTAGCGGGAGTGCTCGAGCAGTTCTTC. Amino acids: CASGLAGVLEQFF.

The V and J genes are TRBV6-1 and TRBJ1-1; no reliable D call. The CDR3 consists of 14 residues. V was clipped by 5 bases and J by 1 base, with 11 bases between them. Germline values: CDR1 MNHNS, CDR2 SASEGT. The CDR3 DNA reads as TGTGCCAGCAGTACGAGTCATTCGAACACTGAAGCTTTCTTT. Translated, it gives CASSTSHSNTEAFF.

This clonotype has ten or more counts. In nucleotides, the CDR3 is TGTGCCAGCAGCTTAGAGGGGGGGCCGGCAGATACGCAGTATTTT. Amino acid sequence: CASSLEGGPADTQYF. The chain employs TRBV7-2 and TRBJ2-3; tentative D call: TRBD2 (7 bases). Germline-derived CDR1 and CDR2 are SGHTA and FQGNSA. This CDR3 is 15 amino acids long. V was pared by 1 base and J by 4 bases, with 12 bases between. Variable domain in full (rest from reference TRBV7-2 and TRBJ2-3): GAGVSQSPSNKVTEKGKDVELRCDPISGHTALYWYRQSLGQGLEFLIYFQGNSAPDKSGLPSDRFSAERTGGSVSTLTIQRTQQEDSAVYLCASSLEGGPADTQYFGPGTRLTVL.

This clonotype was recorded at least ten times. The CDR3 spells CSVGSGGADNEQFF. In DNA form, the CDR3 reads TGCAGCGTTGGTTCGGGGGGGGCTGACAATGAGCAGTTCTTC. The V call is TRBV29-1, the J call TRBJ2-1; TRBD2 aligns across 8 bases. Germline V gene sequence: CDR1 SQVTM, CDR2 ANQGSEA. CDR3 size: 14 residues. Trimming at V came to 4 bases and at J to 5 bases, leaving 7 bases not matched to a gene.

This clonotype was found a few times. The chain joins TRBV20-1 to TRBJ2-7; D is possibly TRBD1 or TRBD2 (5 bases each). Germline-derived CDR1 and CDR2 are DFQATT and SNEGSKA (reference sequence). The germline V and J ends were trimmed by 5 bases and 6 bases, with 20 bases remaining between them. The CDR3 runs 14 residues. This CDR3 is CSASWSGRTLEQYF. CDR3 in DNA: TGCAGTGCTTCGTGGTCGGGACGAACTCTCGAGCAGTACTTC.

This clonotype was seen only a few times. V usage is TRBV6-1 and J usage is TRBJ1-2; no clear D. The CDR3 totals 16 residues. V lost 6 bases and J lost 4, with 21 bases in between. CDR1 is MNHNS, CDR2 SASEGT, per germline. Here the CDR3 reads CASSPWTDQFGYGYTF. The CDR3 nucleotides read TGTGCCAGCAGCCCTTGGACGGACCAGTTCGGCTATGGCTACACCTTC.